These 30 T cell receptor beta chains were all obtained from the same sample, sequenced in a study of blood T cell repertoires in COVID-19. This table comes from immunoSEQ multiplex PCR, and its TCRdb copy is limited to in-frame clones, with some not included. Of fewer than 600,000 clones in the sample, 75% to 90% are singletons; the top ten hold approximately 0.9%. What was sequenced was peripheral blood. The receptors originated from a man aged 18 to 29 with COVID-19, enrolled during active disease.

This clone was counted a single time. V and J are TRBV5-1 and TRBJ2-3; a weak D match, TRBD2 (6 bases). The CDR3 extends over 16 amino acids. Trimming stripped 4 bases from V and 3 bases from J, with 18 bases between. Per the germline V gene, CDR1 is SGHRS and CDR2 is YFSETQ. For the CDR3, the DNA is TGCGCCAGCAGCCTCCCCGGGAGTTCGGCTACAGATACGCAGTATTTT. Its translation: CASSLPGSSATDTQYF. The full variable domain, its missing parts supplied by reference TRBV5-1 and TRBJ2-3, is KAGVTQTPRYLIKTRGQQVTLSCSPISGHRSVSWYQQTPGQGLQFLFEYFSETQRNKGNFPGRFSGRQFSNSRSEMNVSTLELGDSALYLCASSLPGSSATDTQYFGPGTRLTVL.

V gene TRBV4-1 combines with J gene TRBJ1-3; TRBD1 aligns across 7 bases. Per germline, CDR1 MGHRA and CDR2 YSYEKL. The V gene end was trimmed by 4 bases and the J gene end by 7 bases; junction bases not matched to a gene: 10. There are 15 residues in the CDR3. CDR3 loop: CASSPTGAQDNTIYF. The CDR3 coding sequence is TGCGCCAGCAGCCCTACAGGGGCGCAGGATAACACCATATATTTT.

In the case of this clone: One end of the junction fails to match germline, which may point to a read error. The rearrangement uses TRBV4-2 and TRBJ2-3; 7 positions agree with TRBD2. Germline V CDR1 and CDR2: LGHNA, YNFKEQ. The CDR3 is made up of 18 amino acids. The DNA of the CDR3 is TGTGCCAGCAGCCAAGACCTATATGCTAGCGGAGGCACCGATACGCAGTATTTT. It encodes CASSQDLYASGGTDTQYF.

The chain carries TRBV30 and TRBJ2-2; 11 nucleotides align to TRBD2. Germline V gene sequence: CDR1 GTSNPN, CDR2 SVGIG (reference sequence). After removal of 6 bases from V and 4 bases from J, the junction contained 4 bases not matched to a gene. The CDR3 has 14 amino acids. The CDR3 bases are TGTGCCTGTAGCGGGAGGGCGGGCACCGGGGAGCTGTTTTTT. The encoded protein is CACSGRAGTGELFF.

This chain joins TRBV7-9 and TRBJ2-3, with 9 bases fitting TRBD1. V lost 1 base to trimming and J lost 7 bases; unmatched junction nucleotides: 3. CDR1 is SEHNR, CDR2 FQNEAQ, per germline (reference sequence). There are 14 residues in the CDR3. CDR3 nucleotide sequence: TGTGCCAGCAGCTTAGAACAGGGGGCACATACGCAGTATTTT. Translated: CASSLEQGAHTQYF.

This chain joins TRBV5-4 and TRBJ2-3; tentative D call: TRBD2 (6 bases). The CDR3 is 13 amino acids. CDR1 is SGHNT and CDR2 is YYREEE in the germline V gene (reference sequence). V was trimmed by 4 bases and J by 4 bases, leaving 10 bases between them. The CDR3 DNA sequence: TGTGCCAGCAGCCCGACTAGTTCAGATACGCAGTATTTT. Encoded protein: CASSPTSSDTQYF.

This clone has a handful of counts. The chain uses TRBV30 and TRBJ2-2; a weak D match, TRBD2 (5 bases). Germline V gives CDR1 GTSNPN, CDR2 SVGIG (reference sequence). CDR3 length: 16 residues. V gave up 2 bases and J gave up 6 bases, with 19 bases separating them. This chain's CDR3 is CAWSSGFMTRPGELFF. The DNA of the CDR3 is TGTGCCTGGAGTTCGGGATTTATGACTCGCCCCGGGGAGCTGTTTTTT.

The V call is TRBV11-1, the J call TRBJ2-7; TRBD1 might be the D (5 bases). V was trimmed by 2 bases and J by 6 bases, leaving 17 bases between them. This CDR3 spans 15 amino acids. CDR1 and CDR2 from the germline V gene are SGHAT and FQDESV (reference sequence). CDR3 protein: CASSLLGAAVTEQYF. The CDR3 DNA reads as TGTGCCAGCAGCTTATTAGGGGCTGCGGTGACCGAGCAGTACTTC.

The chain links TRBV2 to TRBJ1-1, with D uncertain. Trimming took off 3 bases at V and 4 bases at J, with 6 bases between the two ends. This CDR3 comprises 12 residues. CDR1 is SNHLY, CDR2 FYNNEI, per germline. CDR3 DNA sequence: TGTGCCAGCAGTGAGGCGGTCACTGAAGCTTTCTTT. Protein product: CASSEAVTEAFF.

This chain uses TRBV20-1 with TRBJ2-1; 10 positions agree with TRBD2. The trim removed 3 bases at V and 1 base at J, leaving 12 bases unmatched. This CDR3 is built from 18 residues. CDR1 is DFQATT, CDR2 SNEGSKA, per germline (reference sequence). The CDR3 region is CSASTFSGRFKSYNEQFF. The CDR3 nucleotides are TGCAGTGCTAGTACTTTTAGCGGGAGGTTTAAATCCTACAATGAGCAGTTCTTC.

This chain uses TRBV5-4 with TRBJ1-2; TRBD1 agrees at 7 bases. The V gene end was trimmed by 1 base and the J gene end by 6 bases; junction bases not matched to a gene: 3. This CDR3 spans 13 amino acids. Germline V gene sequence: CDR1 SGHNT, CDR2 YYREEE (reference sequence). The CDR3 bases are TGTGCCAGCAGCTTGAGAGGGGGCGATGGCTACACCTTC. Translated: CASSLRGGDGYTF. The full variable domain, completed using reference TRBV5-4 and TRBJ1-2, is ETGVTQSPTHLIKTRGQQVTLRCSSQSGHNTVSWYQQALGQGPQFIFQYYREEENGRGNFPPRFSGLQFPNYSSELNVNALELDDSALYLCASSLRGGDGYTFGSGTRLTVV.

This clone was observed a handful of times. Other DNA sequences in this specimen translate into the identical CDR3. The chain joins TRBV4-2 to TRBJ2-1; a weak D match, TRBD1 (6 bases). The V end lost 3 bases, the J end lost 7 bases, and 10 bases lay between the germline ends. The CDR3 has 13 residues. Germline assignment: CDR1 LGHNA and CDR2 YNFKEQ. The CDR3 bases are TGTGCCAGCAGCCATGGGGGCAGGAATGAGCAGTTCTTC. Amino acids: CASSHGGRNEQFF.

The chain uses TRBV18 and TRBJ1-2; unclear D gene. Trimming removed 2 bases at V and 0 bases at J, with 4 bases between. CDR3 length equals 13 residues. Germline assignment: CDR1 KGHSH and CDR2 LQKENI. The CDR3 DNA reads as TGTGCCAGCTCACCAAGCCCTAACTATGGCTACACCTTC. This encodes CASSPSPNYGYTF.

This chain joins TRBV10-1 and TRBJ1-5, with a possible D match to TRBD1 (6 bases). Germline CDR1 and CDR2: WNHNN and SYGVQD (reference sequence). Trimming took 4 bases from V and 7 from J, leaving 14 bases between them. The CDR3 is 14 residues long. The CDR3 bases are TGCGCCAGCAGTGCTCACAGGGAGGGCCAGCCCCAGCATTTT. Protein sequence: CASSAHREGQPQHF.

This chain links TRBV2 with TRBJ1-5; D is ambiguous. Germline V CDR1 and CDR2: SNHLY, FYNNEI. V gave up 4 bases and J gave up 5 bases, with 6 bases separating them. This CDR3 region has 12 residues. The CDR3: CASSGRDQPQHF. The CDR3 coding sequence is TGTGCCAGCAGTGGGCGGGATCAGCCCCAGCATTTT.

The chain links TRBV28 to TRBJ2-7; TRBD2 matches 8 bases. J lost 5 bases, V lost 6 bases, and 9 bases had no gene match. This CDR3 comprises 14 residues. Per the germline V gene, CDR1 is MDHEN and CDR2 is SYDVKM. The CDR3 region is CASRQLGLANEQYF. The CDR3 DNA reads as TGTGCCAGCAGGCAACTTGGACTAGCTAACGAGCAGTACTTC.

V and J are TRBV30 and TRBJ1-2; 8 bases are a match to TRBD1. The CDR3 is 14 residues long. The germline CDR1 and CDR2 sequences are GTSNPN and SVGIG (reference sequence). The junction had 7 bases not matched to a gene; V was cut back by 2 bases and J by 5 bases. The CDR3 is CAWSFGQGEYGYTF. The CDR3 region has the DNA TGTGCCTGGAGTTTCGGACAGGGAGAGTATGGCTACACCTTC.

In its sample, this clone was seen once. In DNA, the CDR3 is TGTGCCAGCAGCGGCGGTGGACAATACTATAATTCACCCCTCCACTTT. This sequence encodes CASSGGGQYYNSPLHF. The genes are TRBV9 and TRBJ1-6; possibly TRBD1 for D (5 bases). Germline CDR1 SGDLS, CDR2 YYNGEE. V lost 3 bases, J lost 3 bases, and 13 bases lay in between. This CDR3 comprises 16 residues.

This chain uses TRBV6-1 with TRBJ1-2, with D possibly being TRBD1 (5 bases). The length of the CDR3 is 14 residues. V lost 3 bases and J 8 bases, leaving 16 bases between the germline ends. Looked up from germline, CDR1 is MNHNS and CDR2 is SASEGT. The CDR3: CASSDAAGLKGYTF. The CDR3 DNA reads as TGTGCCAGCAGTGACGCGGCAGGGTTGAAAGGCTACACCTTC.

The chain links TRBV18 to TRBJ1-5; D might be TRBD1 (5 bases). The CDR3 contains 14 residues. Trimming stripped 5 bases from V and 0 bases from J, with 8 bases between. Looked up from germline, CDR1 is KGHSH and CDR2 is LQKENI. The CDR3 region has the DNA TGTGCCAGCTCAGGGGGGAATAGCAATCAGCCCCAGCATTTT. It codes for CASSGGNSNQPQHF.

The chain links TRBV2 to TRBJ2-1; 11 bases agree with TRBD2. CDR3 length equals 16 residues. V lost 4 bases to trimming and J lost 3 bases; unmatched junction nucleotides: 5. Germline assignment: CDR1 SNHLY and CDR2 FYNNEI. CDR3 protein: CASSAWGTSGYNEQFF. In DNA, the CDR3 is TGTGCCAGCAGTGCCTGGGGGACTAGCGGCTACAATGAGCAGTTCTTC. The whole variable domain, remainder taken from reference TRBV2 and TRBJ2-1, is EPEVTQTPSHQVTQMGQEVILRCVPISNHLYFYWYRQILGQKVEFLVSFYNNEISEKSEIFDDQFSVERPDGSNFTLKIRSTKLEDSAMYFCASSAWGTSGYNEQFFGPGTRLTVL.

The chain is built from TRBV10-1 and TRBJ2-3; D uncertain. The V and J ends lost 3 bases and 4 bases respectively, with 8 bases between them. The germline CDR1 and CDR2 sequences are WNHNN and SYGVQD (reference sequence). The CDR3 has 13 amino acids. Here the CDR3 DNA reads TGCGCCAGCAGTGACTACCCTTCAGATACGCAGTATTTT. Translated: CASSDYPSDTQYF.

Notes on this clone: The junction departs from the called germline gene at one end, perhaps through a read error. The chain combines TRBV7-7 with TRBJ2-1; 13 nucleotides match TRBD2. CDR3 length: 16 residues. Germline CDR1 SSHAT, CDR2 FNYEAQ (reference sequence). The CDR3 DNA follows: TGTGCTAGCAGCTCCGGACTAGCGGGAGCTCGCAATGAGCAGTTCTTC. This gives the protein CASSSGLAGARNEQFF.

The chain recombines TRBV15 with TRBJ1-3, with D uncertain. The germline V and J ends were trimmed by 4 bases and 0 bases, with 13 bases remaining between them. CDR1 is LNHNV and CDR2 is YYDKDF in the germline V gene (reference sequence). This CDR3 is built from 16 residues. The CDR3 DNA reads as TGTGCCACCAGCACGGGTCGTTTTAGCTCTGGAAACACCATATATTTT. As protein: CATSTGRFSSGNTIYF.

J is TRBJ1-2 and V is TRBV24-1; TRBD1 is a possible D gene (5 bases). The germline V gene encodes CDR1 KGHDR and CDR2 SFDVKD. The CDR3 covers 13 residues. V dropped 0 bases and J dropped 7 bases, with 8 bases sitting between them. The CDR3: CATSDLYRPGYTF. The CDR3 DNA reads as TGTGCCACCAGTGATTTGTACAGGCCTGGCTACACCTTC.

This clone was counted a single time. J is TRBJ2-7 and V is TRBV2; 12 bases are a match to TRBD2. The V segment lost 6 bases and the J segment 5 bases; nucleotides outside the gene matches: 5. The germline CDR1 and CDR2 sequences are SNHLY and FYNNEI. The CDR3 covers 14 residues. The DNA of the CDR3 is TGTGCCAGCAGCCGACTAGCGGGAGTCCACGAGCAGTACTTC. It encodes CASSRLAGVHEQYF. Looking up the rest from reference TRBV2 and TRBJ2-7 gives the full variable domain: EPEVTQTPSHQVTQMGQEVILRCVPISNHLYFYWYRQILGQKVEFLVSFYNNEISEKSEIFDDQFSVERPDGSNFTLKIRSTKLEDSAMYFCASSRLAGVHEQYFGPGTRLTVT.

The chain is built from TRBV11-2 and TRBJ1-2; a weak D match, TRBD1 (6 bases). V lost 1 base and J lost 4, with 16 bases in between. In germline, CDR1 is SGHAT, CDR2 FQNNGV. This CDR3 region has 16 residues. DNA of the CDR3: TGTGCCAGCAGCTTAGGCCTGGACAGAGTCCCCTATGGCTACACCTTC. Its translation is CASSLGLDRVPYGYTF.

The rearrangement links TRBV11-2 to TRBJ2-7; a possible D gene is TRBD2 (7 bases). This CDR3 comprises 19 residues. CDR1 and CDR2 (germline): SGHAT, FQNNGV. The V gene lost 2 bases and the J gene lost 7 bases, with 30 bases spanning the gap. CDR3 sequence (DNA): TGTGCCAGCAGCTTAACGCAATGGGGGGCCGAAACCTCTAGCGGTGAGCAGTACTTC. The encoded protein is CASSLTQWGAETSSGEQYF.

The J gene is TRBJ2-7, the V gene TRBV27, with no clear D. Per germline, CDR1 MNHEY and CDR2 SMNVEV (reference sequence). The CDR3 is 13 residues long. Trimming took off 6 bases at V and 3 bases at J, with 12 bases between the two ends. The CDR3 DNA is TGTGCCAGCAGCCCCGGGTTCGGCTACGAGCAGTACTTC. Protein: CASSPGFGYEQYF.

V gene TRBV2 combines with J gene TRBJ2-7; 13 positions match TRBD2. The CDR3 has 15 residues. The J segment lost 6 bases and the V segment lost 7 bases, leaving 9 bases of the junction unmatched. Germline CDR1 reads SNHLY; CDR2 reads FYNNEI. CDR3 residues: CASIRTSGSLTEQYF. As DNA, the CDR3 is TGTGCCAGCATTAGGACTAGCGGGAGCCTTACCGAGCAGTACTTC.